These 5 T cell receptor beta chains came from one sample sequenced in a study of T cells in Graves' hyperthyroidism and ophthalmopathy. RNA transcripts served as the template for amplifying TCR beta CDR3 regions. Using the HTBI primer set, a first-round RT-PCR was run on the TCR CDR3. TCRdb ran MiXCR on the multiplex PCR reads and lists one entry per CDR3 protein. Among 550,000 to 650,000 distinct CDR3 sequences listed, around 13% were seen once. The specimen sequenced was blood. These receptors were collected from a woman in her 30s with Graves' hyperthyroidism that later progressed to Graves' ophthalmopathy.

Many counts were recorded for this clonotype. V gene TRBV12-3 or TRBV12-4 combines with J gene TRBJ1-1; 8 bases are shared with TRBD1. The CDR3 has 14 residues. The V gene end was trimmed by 7 bases and the J gene end by 4 bases; junction bases not matched to a gene: 8. The CDR3 here is CASTRQGRATEAFF. In DNA form, the CDR3 reads TGTGCCAGCACCAGACAGGGGAGGGCCACTGAAGCTTTCTTT.

This chain's CDR3 is CASSQDLKKARQETQYF. CDR3 sequence (DNA): TGTGCCAGCAGCCAAGATCTGAAGAAGGCAAGACAAGAGACCCAGTACTTC. V and J are TRBV3-2 and TRBJ2-5. TRBV3-2 is given as a pseudogene. The CDR3 loop spans 17 amino acids.

This clonotype was seen more than once but under ten times. The chain is built from TRBV20-1 and TRBJ1-4; weak D call: TRBD1 (5 bases). V was pared by 6 bases and J by 5 bases, with 16 bases between. Germline values: CDR1 DFQATT, CDR2 SNEGSKA (reference sequence). The CDR3 runs 14 residues. The CDR3, as DNA: TGCAGTGCGAACCCGGGGGGTATAAATGAAAAACTGTTTTTT. Encoded protein: CSANPGGINEKLFF.

The chain carries TRBV19 and TRBJ2-2; TRBD1 matches at 8 bases. Trimming took 9 bases from V and 3 from J; bases not matched to a gene: 9. Per the germline V gene, CDR1 is LNHDA and CDR2 is SQIVND (reference sequence). The CDR3 has 15 amino acids. This CDR3 is CASAQGAWDTGELFF. CDR3 nucleotides: TGTGCCAGCGCCCAGGGGGCTTGGGACACCGGGGAGCTGTTTTTT.

The J gene is TRBJ2-1, the V gene TRBV7-3, with 8 bases identical to TRBD2. Germline CDR1 SGHTA, CDR2 FQGTGA. Trimming at V came to 5 bases and at J to 7 bases, leaving 13 bases not matched to a gene. This CDR3 has 16 amino acids. The chain's CDR3 is CASSRTGGLGPNEQFF. CDR3 coding DNA: TGTGCCAGCAGCAGGACCGGGGGACTAGGACCGAATGAGCAGTTCTTC.